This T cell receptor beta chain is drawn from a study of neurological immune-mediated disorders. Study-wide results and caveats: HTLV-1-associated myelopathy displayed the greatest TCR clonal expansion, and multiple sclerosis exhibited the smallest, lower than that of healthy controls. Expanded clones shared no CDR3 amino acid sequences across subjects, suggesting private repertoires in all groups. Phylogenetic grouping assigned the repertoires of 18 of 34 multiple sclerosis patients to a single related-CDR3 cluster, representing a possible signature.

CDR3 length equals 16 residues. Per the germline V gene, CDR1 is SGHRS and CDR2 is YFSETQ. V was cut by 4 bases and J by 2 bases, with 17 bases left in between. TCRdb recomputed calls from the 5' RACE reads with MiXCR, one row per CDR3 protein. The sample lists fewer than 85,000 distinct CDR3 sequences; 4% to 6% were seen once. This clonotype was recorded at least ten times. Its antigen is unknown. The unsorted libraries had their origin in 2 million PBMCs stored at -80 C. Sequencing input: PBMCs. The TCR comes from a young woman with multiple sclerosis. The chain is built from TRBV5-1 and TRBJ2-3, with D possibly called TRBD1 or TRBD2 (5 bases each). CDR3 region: CASSPGTSMDTDTQYF. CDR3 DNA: TGCGCCAGCAGCCCGGGGACCTCGATGGACACAGATACGCAGTATTTT. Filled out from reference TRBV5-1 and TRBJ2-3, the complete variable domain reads KAGVTQTPRYLIKTRGQQVTLSCSPISGHRSVSWYQQTPGQGLQFLFEYFSETQRNKGNFPGRFSGRQFSNSRSEMNVSTLELGDSALYLCASSPGTSMDTDTQYFGPGTRLTVL.